A single sample gave rise to the 24 T cell receptor beta chains below, sequenced in a study of T cells in Graves' hyperthyroidism and ophthalmopathy. From RNA transcripts, TCR beta CDR3 regions were amplified. First-round RT-PCR targeting the TCR CDR3 was performed with the HTBI primer set. TCRdb reprocessed the multiplex PCR reads with MiXCR, giving one entry per CDR3 protein. This sample carries under 350,000 distinct CDR3 sequences, less than 30% of them seen once, and the ten largest clones take 25% to 30%. Source material: blood. Every receptor here comes from a middle-aged man with Graves' hyperthyroidism that later progressed to Graves' ophthalmopathy.

This clonotype was picked up many times. This sequence joins TRBV7-3 and TRBJ1-3; D perhaps matches TRBD1 (5 bases). V gave up 5 bases and J gave up 8 bases, with 13 bases separating them. The germline CDR1 and CDR2 sequences are SGHTA and FQGTGA. The CDR3 covers 13 residues. The CDR3 region has the DNA TGTGCCAGCAGCCCACAAATGGGGGACACCATATATTTT. Translating gives CASSPQMGDTIYF. Full variable domain (rest looked up from reference TRBV7-3 and TRBJ1-3): GAGVSQTPSNKVTEKGKYVELRCDPISGHTALYWYRQSLGQGPEFLIYFQGTGAADDSGLPNDRFFAVRPEGSVSTLKIQRTERGDSAVYLCASSPQMGDTIYFGEGSWLTVV.

This clonotype was found many times. The genes are TRBV6-2 or TRBV6-3 and TRBJ1-2; 12 positions agree with TRBD1. CDR1 and CDR2 (germline): MNHEY, SVGEGT. The CDR3 runs 17 residues. V lost 6 bases, J lost 4 bases, and 12 bases stayed unmatched. The CDR3 loop is CASSKTGTGGLVYGYTF. DNA of the CDR3: TGTGCCAGCAGCAAAACCGGGACAGGGGGCCTCGTCTATGGCTACACCTTC.

The chain recombines TRBV29-1 with TRBJ2-7, with a weak D call TRBD2 (5 bases). The ends were cut back, 4 bases at V and 5 bases at J, with 15 bases in the middle. Per the germline V gene, CDR1 is SQVTM and CDR2 is ANQGSEA. This CDR3 is built from 13 residues. The chain's CDR3 is CSVVLRETNEQYF. CDR3 sequence (DNA): TGCAGCGTTGTGTTGAGGGAGACCAACGAGCAGTACTTC.

This clonotype was counted at least ten times. V usage is TRBV19 and J usage is TRBJ2-3, with TRBD2 matching 13 bases. Trimming at V came to 6 bases and at J to 3 bases, leaving 6 bases not matched to a gene. The V gene's germline CDR1 is LNHDA and CDR2 SQIVND (reference sequence). The CDR3 loop spans 16 amino acids. CDR3 amino acids: CASSRTSGSGTDTQYF. CDR3 nucleotide sequence: TGTGCCAGTAGCCGGACTAGCGGGAGTGGTACAGATACGCAGTATTTT.

This clonotype was observed at least ten times. The rearrangement uses TRBV20-1 and TRBJ1-1; 7 nucleotides agree with TRBD1. Germline CDR1 is DFQATT and CDR2 is SNEGSKA (reference sequence). Trimming removed 6 bases from V and 4 bases from J; junction bases left unmatched: 11. The CDR3 runs 14 residues. The CDR3: CSAQQQGRGTEAFF. In DNA, the CDR3 is TGCAGTGCCCAACAACAGGGGAGGGGCACTGAAGCTTTCTTT.

This clonotype was observed many times. This rearrangement joins TRBV15 to TRBJ1-2; no clear D gene. CDR1 LNHNV and CDR2 YYDKDF come from the germline V gene (reference sequence). The CDR3 has 15 residues. Trimming shortened V by 0 bases and J by 8 bases, and 16 bases separated the two germline ends. Here the CDR3 DNA reads TGTGCCACCAGCAGAGAAGGTTTTGGTTTTGGGGGCTACACCTTC. It encodes CATSREGFGFGGYTF.

The table lists this clonotype with many counts. The chain has TRBV2 and TRBJ1-2; 8 positions match TRBD1. The CDR3 has 14 amino acids. Unmatched junction bases numbered 3, after V lost 5 bases and J lost 1 base. Germline V gene lookup returns CDR1 SNHLY and CDR2 FYNNEI. CDR3 sequence: CASSWTGHNYGYTF. The CDR3 DNA sequence: TGTGCCAGCAGTTGGACAGGGCATAACTATGGCTACACCTTC.

In this sample, this clonotype turned up a few times. The V gene is TRBV28, the J gene TRBJ2-7, with a possible D match to TRBD2 (6 bases). The V end was cut by 4 bases, the J end by 4 bases, with 17 bases between. The CDR3 has 15 residues. The germline CDR1 and CDR2 sequences are MDHEN and SYDVKM. This chain's CDR3 is CASSSSPPGSYEQYF. CDR3 in DNA: TGTGCCAGCAGTTCCTCTCCCCCCGGGAGTTACGAGCAGTACTTC.

Worth noting for this clonotype: This may be a read error: a much more frequent sequence differs by one nucleotide. This chain's CDR3 is CSAVPGLVQTQHF. The CDR3 bases are TGCAGTGCTGTCCCGGGACTAGTTCAGACCCAGCACTTC. The J gene is TRBJ2-5, the V gene TRBV20-1; 8 positions agree with TRBD2. The CDR3 covers 13 residues. Germline CDR1 and CDR2: DFQATT and SNEGSKA (reference sequence).

The rearrangement links TRBV4-1 to TRBJ1-1; D call uncertain. Trimming removed 2 bases from V and 0 bases from J, with 13 bases in between. CDR3 length: 16 residues. Germline V CDR1 and CDR2: MGHRA, YSYEKL. CDR3 bases: TGCGCCAGCAGCCAAAATCTGGGCTGGATGAACACTGAAGCTTTCTTT. This sequence encodes CASSQNLGWMNTEAFF.

This clonotype was counted many times. V usage is TRBV20-1 and J usage is TRBJ1-3; D may be TRBD1 (6 bases). From germline, CDR1 is DFQATT and CDR2 SNEGSKA (reference sequence). CDR3 length: 14 amino acids. Trimming stripped 6 bases from V and 0 bases from J, with 12 bases between. The CDR3 region has the DNA TGCAGTGCGGCGACAGGCTACTCTGGAAACACCATATATTTT. It translates to CSAATGYSGNTIYF.

Many counts were recorded for this clonotype. The genes are TRBV10-3 and TRBJ1-1; 9 bases are shared with TRBD1. V lost 6 bases and J lost 7; bases outside the gene matches: 9. This CDR3 region has 14 residues. Germline CDR1 ENHRY, CDR2 SYGVKD. The CDR3 region has the DNA TGTGCCATCAGGGGGCCACAGGGGGCATTTGAAGCTTTCTTT. The encoded protein is CAIRGPQGAFEAFF.

There are many counts of this clonotype. The V call is TRBV6-4, the J call TRBJ1-5, with 12 nucleotides matching TRBD1. Per the germline V gene, CDR1 is MRHNA and CDR2 is SNTAGT. V trimming: 4 bases; J trimming: 2 bases; junction bases outside the gene matches: 15. This CDR3 comprises 20 residues. CDR3 nucleotides: TGTGCCAGCAGTGTCCACTCTGGGACAGGGGGCTTAGATGGCAATCAGCCCCAGCATTTT. This encodes CASSVHSGTGGLDGNQPQHF.

The chain employs TRBV19 and TRBJ1-5; 7 bases line up with TRBD1. The V gene's germline CDR1 is LNHDA and CDR2 SQIVND (reference sequence). Unmatched junction bases numbered 5, after V lost 3 bases and J lost 0 bases. There are 16 residues in the CDR3. The CDR3 sequence is CASSIMTGPSNQPQHF. Written as DNA, the CDR3 is TGTGCCAGTAGTATTATGACAGGGCCTAGCAATCAGCCCCAGCATTTT.

This clonotype showed up many times. The chain joins TRBV19 to TRBJ1-2, with D uncertain. Germline V lookup: CDR1 LNHDA, CDR2 SQIVND (reference sequence). Trimming pared 6 bases from V and 3 bases from J, leaving 11 bases between. This CDR3 comprises 13 residues. CDR3 bases: TGTGCCAGTAGGCCGTTGGATGACTATGGCTACACCTTC. It specifies CASRPLDDYGYTF.

The rearrangement uses TRBV6-5 and TRBJ2-7; perhaps TRBD1 as D (5 bases). This CDR3 is 16 amino acids long. V gave up 0 bases and J gave up 6 bases, with 18 bases separating them. CDR1 MNHEY and CDR2 SVGAGI come from the germline V gene. CDR3 bases: TGTGCCAGCAGTTACTCGAATCTGGGTCAGGGCGGCGAGCAGTACTTC. Translation: CASSYSNLGQGGEQYF.

This clonotype showed up many times. The V and J genes are TRBV12-3 or TRBV12-4 and TRBJ2-5, with 9 bases matching TRBD2. V was clipped by 3 bases and J by 5 bases; unmatched bases: 7. The CDR3 loop spans 15 amino acids. In DNA form, the CDR3 reads TGTGCCAGCAGTTTCGGGCTAGCGGGAATCGAGACCCAGTACTTC. It translates to CASSFGLAGIETQYF.

This clonotype was picked up many times. The chain has TRBV4-2 and TRBJ2-2; 13 bases are a match to TRBD2. This CDR3 has 16 residues. Germline loops: CDR1 LGHNA, CDR2 YNFKEQ. Germline trimming cut 4 bases from V and 5 bases from J; bases unmatched to any gene: 4. The CDR3 sequence is CASSLTSGRATGELFF. DNA for the CDR3: TGTGCCAGCAGCCTTACTAGCGGGAGGGCGACCGGGGAGCTGTTTTTT.

This clonotype was detected many times. This rearrangement joins TRBV29-1 to TRBJ1-5; a weak D match, TRBD1 (5 bases). The CDR3 runs to 13 residues. The germline CDR1 and CDR2 sequences are SQVTM and ANQGSEA. V lost 4 bases and J lost 4, with 11 bases in between. The CDR3 coding sequence is TGCAGCGTTGCAGGACAACAAAATCAGCCCCAGCATTTT. It encodes CSVAGQQNQPQHF.

Details on this clonotype: Germline is not matched at one junction end, which may reflect a read error. The rearrangement uses TRBV15 and TRBJ2-7; TRBD2 agrees at 10 bases. Germline CDR1 and CDR2: LNHNV and YYDKDF (reference sequence). The CDR3 loop spans 20 amino acids. CDR3 loop: CVTSRDGRRAGGSRSYEQYF. DNA for the CDR3: TGTGTCACCAGCAGAGATGGACGAAGAGCGGGAGGGTCAAGGTCCTACGAGCAGTACTTC. Complete variable domain (other parts from reference TRBV15 and TRBJ2-7): DAMVIQNPRYQVTQFGKPVTLSCSQTLNHNVMYWYQQKSSQAPKLLFHYYDKDFNNEADTPDNFQSRRPNTSFCFLDIRSPGLGDTAMYLCVTSRDGRRAGGSRSYEQYFGPGTRLTVT.

This clonotype was counted many times. The gene calls are TRBV7-9 and TRBJ1-1; TRBD1 aligns across 8 bases. The germline gives CDR1 SEHNR, CDR2 FQNEAQ (reference sequence). This CDR3 is built from 15 residues. V dropped 6 bases and J dropped 0; count of bases not matched to a gene: 6. CDR3 sequence reads: CASRRRGPVNTEAFF. In DNA form, the CDR3 reads TGTGCCAGCAGACGCAGGGGGCCGGTGAACACTGAAGCTTTCTTT.

This clonotype was recorded at least ten times. This chain links TRBV6-5 with TRBJ1-3; no definite D call. Trimming cost V 1 base and J 8 bases, with 15 bases left between them. Germline CDR1 is MNHEY and CDR2 is SVGAGI. The CDR3 runs to 15 residues. As DNA, the CDR3 is TGTGCCAGCAGTTACTACCGGTTGAGGGAACACACCATATATTTT. This translates into CASSYYRLREHTIYF.

Ten or more counts support this clonotype. The chain joins TRBV29-1 to TRBJ1-1; D gene unclear. V was trimmed by 8 bases and J by 0 bases, leaving 22 bases between them. The CDR3 contains 16 residues. Germline V gene sequence: CDR1 SQVTM, CDR2 ANQGSEA. The CDR3, as DNA: TGCAGCCCGCACAAGGGAGCAGTTCGTATGAACACTGAAGCTTTCTTT. Encoded protein: CSPHKGAVRMNTEAFF.

This clonotype was seen at least ten times. The rearrangement uses TRBV19 and TRBJ1-1; D is undetermined. Per the germline V gene, CDR1 is LNHDA and CDR2 is SQIVND (reference sequence). CDR3 length equals 16 residues. The V end lost 8 bases, the J end lost 1 base, and 20 bases lay between the germline ends. The CDR3 region is CASLNSLAEKNTEAFF. The CDR3 DNA reads as TGTGCCAGTTTAAATTCGTTGGCAGAAAAGAACACTGAAGCTTTCTTT.